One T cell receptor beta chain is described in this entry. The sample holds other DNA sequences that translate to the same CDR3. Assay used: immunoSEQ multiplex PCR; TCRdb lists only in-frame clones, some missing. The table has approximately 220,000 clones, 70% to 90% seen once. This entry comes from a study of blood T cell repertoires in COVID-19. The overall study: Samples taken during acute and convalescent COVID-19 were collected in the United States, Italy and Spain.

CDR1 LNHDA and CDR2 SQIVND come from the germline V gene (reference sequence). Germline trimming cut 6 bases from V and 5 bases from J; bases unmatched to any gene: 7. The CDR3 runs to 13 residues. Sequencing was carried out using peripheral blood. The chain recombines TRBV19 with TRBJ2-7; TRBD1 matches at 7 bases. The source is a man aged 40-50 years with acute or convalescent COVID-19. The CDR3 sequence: CASSRDRGDEQYF. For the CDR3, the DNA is TGTGCCAGTAGCCGGGACAGAGGCGACGAGCAGTACTTC.